These 5 T cell receptor beta chains came from one sample sequenced in a study of blood T cells in healthy people across ages. Using a J-beta primer mix together with a sample-barcoded 5' primer, a second PCR was run for roughly 6 to 11 cycles. TCRdb passed the 5' RACE reads through MiXCR, listing each CDR3 protein once. In the table there are approximately 1.5 million distinct CDR3 sequences, around 35% of which are singletons. Sequencing was performed on blood. Receptors originate from a woman aged 25 to 39 in good health.

This sequence joins TRBV20-1 and TRBJ1-2; perhaps TRBD1 as D (5 bases). V was trimmed by 4 bases and J by 4 bases, leaving 22 bases between them. This CDR3 is 16 amino acids long. The germline CDR1 and CDR2 sequences are DFQATT and SNEGSKA (reference sequence). Written as DNA, the CDR3 is TGCAGTGCTAAGCTCCCACGGGGCCCTAATACCTATGGCTACACCTTC. Amino acid sequence: CSAKLPRGPNTYGYTF.

The J gene is TRBJ2-1, the V gene TRBV20-1; 12 positions match TRBD2. The V and J ends lost 6 bases and 6 bases, in that order; junction bases with no gene match: 12. CDR1 DFQATT and CDR2 SNEGSKA come from the germline V gene (reference sequence). The CDR3 sequence is 16 residues long. CDR3 sequence: CSATLPSGRASNEQFF. The CDR3 DNA sequence: TGCAGTGCCACGCTTCCTAGCGGGAGGGCCTCCAATGAGCAGTTCTTC.

A few counts support this clonotype. CDR3 sequence (DNA): TGTGCCAGCAGCTTAGGGGACTGGATAAACAATGAGCAGTTCTTC. This sequence encodes CASSLGDWINNEQFF. The chain joins TRBV7-2 to TRBJ2-1; possibly TRBD2 for D (6 bases). In germline, CDR1 is SGHTA, CDR2 FQGNSA. The CDR3 is 15 amino acids. Between the trimmed V and J ends, which lost 1 base and 5 bases, there was a span of 12 bases.

This clonotype showed up just a few times. V is TRBV4-2 and J is TRBJ2-3, with D perhaps given as TRBD1 or TRBD2 (5 bases each). Between the trimmed V and J ends, which lost 1 base and 4 bases, there was a span of 15 bases. Germline CDR1 is LGHNA and CDR2 is YNFKEQ. The CDR3 has 16 residues. The CDR3: CASSQVPGTPADTQYF. The CDR3, as DNA: TGTGCCAGCAGCCAAGTGCCGGGGACCCCCGCAGATACGCAGTATTTT.

This clonotype occurred a few times. The chain has TRBV27 and TRBJ1-5, with D possibly TRBD1 on 5 matching bases. The CDR3 runs to 14 residues. Trimming took 4 bases from V and 7 from J, leaving 14 bases between them. The germline gives CDR1 MNHEY, CDR2 SMNVEV (reference sequence). CDR3 DNA sequence: TGTGCCAGCAGTTGGAGCAGGGCTGGCCAGCCCCAGCATTTT. It is translated as CASSWSRAGQPQHF.